This T cell receptor beta chain appears in the sequencing data of a study of T cell responses to AZD1222 COVID-19 vaccine. Germline V gene lookup returns CDR1 WNHNN and CDR2 SYGVQD (reference sequence). V was cut by 2 bases and J by 8 bases, with 10 bases left in between. The CDR3 has 13 residues. Study observations and caveats: The span of vaccine-associated CD4 TCRs extended across spike, with dominance at 160-218 and 743-854. Donor demographics were predominantly white British with a female majority; clonal diversity may be underestimated. Just a handful of AZD1222 recipients tested seropositive at baseline.

This clone has just one count. Its antigen is not identified. Sequencing was performed with immunoSEQ multiplex PCR; in TCRdb, only in-frame clones are kept and a portion is missing. The sample has around 66,000 clones, 88% seen once. The material sequenced was peripheral blood, taken 28 days after the second dose of the MenACWY control vaccine. The chain links TRBV10-1 to TRBJ2-1; perhaps TRBD2 as D (5 bases). This clonotype was sampled from an adult who received the MenACWY meningococcal vaccine as a control. CDR3 protein: CASSEPGIHEQFF. CDR3 coding DNA: TGCGCCAGCAGTGAGCCGGGAATCCATGAGCAGTTCTTC.